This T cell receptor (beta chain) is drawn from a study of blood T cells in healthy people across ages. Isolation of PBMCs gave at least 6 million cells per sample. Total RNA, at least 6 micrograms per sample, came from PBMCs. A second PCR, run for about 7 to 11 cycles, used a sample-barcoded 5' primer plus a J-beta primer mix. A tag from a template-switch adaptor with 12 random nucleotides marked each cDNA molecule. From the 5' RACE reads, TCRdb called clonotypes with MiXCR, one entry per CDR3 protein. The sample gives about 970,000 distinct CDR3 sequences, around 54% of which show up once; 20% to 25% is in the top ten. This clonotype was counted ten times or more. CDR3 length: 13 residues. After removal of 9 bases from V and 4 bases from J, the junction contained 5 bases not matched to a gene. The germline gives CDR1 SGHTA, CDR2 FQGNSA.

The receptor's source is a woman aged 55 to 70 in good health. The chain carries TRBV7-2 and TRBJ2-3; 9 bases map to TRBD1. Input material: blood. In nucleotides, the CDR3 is TGTGCCAGTAGGACAGGGGCTTCAGATACGCAGTATTTT. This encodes CASRTGASDTQYF. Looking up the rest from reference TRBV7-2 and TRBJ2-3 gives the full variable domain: GAGVSQSPSNKVTEKGKDVELRCDPISGHTALYWYRQSLGQGLEFLIYFQGNSAPDKSGLPSDRFSAERTGGSVSTLTIQRTQQEDSAVYLCASRTGASDTQYFGPGTRLTVL.